Listed below are T cell receptor beta chains from one sample, sequenced in a study of shared clonotypes between healthy human individuals. The assay was immunoSEQ multiplex PCR, and TCRdb's table has in-frame clones only and misses some. The sample shows approximately 240,000 clones, about 69% of them seen only once. Sequencing was performed on memory CD4+ T cells sorted from blood. These receptors were collected from a man aged 30 to 45 in good health. Each CDR3 is given with its conserved first and last residue. Each record gives: J gene, V gene, clone size, D gene, CDR3 protein, CDR3 DNA. The D gene is left open where the match is weak. Some rows mark clone size as missing; the rest say once, few, many or name a class of expanded clone.

J gene: TRBJ2-1; V gene: TRBV28; clone size: .; D gene: .; CDR3 protein: CASSLLTGAKTHSEQFF; CDR3 DNA: TGTGCCAGCAGTTTATTGACGGGTGCGAAGACCCACTCTGAGCAGTTCTTC
J gene: TRBJ2-4; V gene: TRBV7-8; clone size: few; D gene: .; CDR3 protein: CASSLGPKNIQYF; CDR3 DNA: TGTGCCAGCAGCTTAGGACCAAAAAACATTCAGTACTTC
J gene: TRBJ2-1; V gene: TRBV9; clone size: .; D gene: TRBD2; CDR3 protein: CASSVSTGGANEQFF; CDR3 DNA: TGTGCCAGCAGCGTATCCACGGGAGGAGCAAATGAGCAGTTCTTC
J gene: TRBJ2-7; V gene: TRBV27; clone size: .; D gene: TRBD2; CDR3 protein: CASAPFSPGGEQYF; CDR3 DNA: TGTGCCAGCGCCCCTTTTAGTCCCGGGGGGGAGCAGTACTTC
J gene: TRBJ2-2; V gene: TRBV9; clone size: .; D gene: TRBD2; CDR3 protein: CASSKPRLAVTGELFF; CDR3 DNA: TGTGCCAGCAGCAAGCCGCGACTAGCGGTAACCGGGGAGCTGTTTTTT
J gene: TRBJ1-4; V gene: TRBV4-3; clone size: .; D gene: .; CDR3 protein: CASSPERRQGEKLFF; CDR3 DNA: TGCGCCAGCAGCCCCGAAAGGCGCCAAGGGGAAAAACTGTTTTTT
J gene: TRBJ2-7; V gene: TRBV6-1; clone size: .; D gene: .; CDR3 protein: CASSESRDMGQYF; CDR3 DNA: TGTGCCAGCAGTGAGAGCCGGGACATGGGGCAGTACTTC
J gene: TRBJ2-7; V gene: TRBV5-1; clone size: .; D gene: TRBD2; CDR3 protein: CASSLGMVGGYEQYF; CDR3 DNA: TGCGCCAGCAGCTTGGGGATGGTCGGGGGGTACGAGCAGTACTTC
J gene: TRBJ1-4; V gene: TRBV5-4; clone size: .; D gene: .; CDR3 protein: CASSPDSATNEKLFF; CDR3 DNA: TGTGCCAGCAGCCCCGACAGTGCAACTAATGAAAAACTGTTTTTT
J gene: TRBJ2-6; V gene: TRBV19; clone size: .; D gene: .; CDR3 protein: CASSGAASGANVLTF; CDR3 DNA: TGTGCCAGTAGTGGGGCAGCCTCTGGGGCCAACGTCCTGACTTTC
J gene: TRBJ2-5; V gene: TRBV4-1; clone size: .; D gene: TRBD1; CDR3 protein: CASSQPTGAETQYF; CDR3 DNA: TGCGCCAGCAGCCAACCGACAGGGGCAGAGACCCAGTACTTC
J gene: TRBJ1-5; V gene: TRBV5-4; clone size: .; D gene: .; CDR3 protein: CASSPGAQPQPQHF; CDR3 DNA: TGTGCCAGCAGCCCTGGGGCCCAGCCCCAGCCCCAGCATTTT
J gene: TRBJ2-3; V gene: TRBV19; clone size: .; D gene: TRBD2; CDR3 protein: CASSIEGFGAGGSTDTQYF; CDR3 DNA: TGTGCCAGTAGTATAGAGGGCTTCGGAGCGGGAGGGAGCACAGATACGCAGTATTTT
J gene: TRBJ1-1; V gene: TRBV5-1; clone size: .; D gene: .; CDR3 protein: CASSGDTEAFF; CDR3 DNA: TGCGCCAGCAGCGGGGACACTGAAGCTTTCTTT
J gene: TRBJ2-1; V gene: TRBV5-1; clone size: .; D gene: .; CDR3 protein: CASSWDIYNEQFF; CDR3 DNA: TGCGCCAGCAGCTGGGACATATACAATGAGCAGTTCTTC
J gene: TRBJ2-5; V gene: TRBV5-5; clone size: .; D gene: TRBD1; CDR3 protein: CASSRSGGETQYF; CDR3 DNA: TGTGCCAGCAGCCGATCAGGGGGAGAGACCCAGTACTTC
J gene: TRBJ1-3; V gene: TRBV27; clone size: few; D gene: TRBD1; CDR3 protein: CASSGGRGSGNTIYF; CDR3 DNA: TGTGCCAGCAGTGGTGGCAGGGGGTCTGGAAACACCATATATTTT
J gene: TRBJ1-5; V gene: TRBV6-1; clone size: few; D gene: .; CDR3 protein: CASSTTGFPNQPQHF; CDR3 DNA: TGTGCCAGCAGCACGACAGGTTTCCCCAATCAGCCCCAGCATTTT
J gene: TRBJ2-7; V gene: TRBV10-3; clone size: .; D gene: TRBD1; CDR3 protein: CAISESGSGTGGYYEQYF; CDR3 DNA: TGTGCCATCAGTGAGTCGGGCTCCGGGACAGGGGGCTACTACGAGCAGTACTTC